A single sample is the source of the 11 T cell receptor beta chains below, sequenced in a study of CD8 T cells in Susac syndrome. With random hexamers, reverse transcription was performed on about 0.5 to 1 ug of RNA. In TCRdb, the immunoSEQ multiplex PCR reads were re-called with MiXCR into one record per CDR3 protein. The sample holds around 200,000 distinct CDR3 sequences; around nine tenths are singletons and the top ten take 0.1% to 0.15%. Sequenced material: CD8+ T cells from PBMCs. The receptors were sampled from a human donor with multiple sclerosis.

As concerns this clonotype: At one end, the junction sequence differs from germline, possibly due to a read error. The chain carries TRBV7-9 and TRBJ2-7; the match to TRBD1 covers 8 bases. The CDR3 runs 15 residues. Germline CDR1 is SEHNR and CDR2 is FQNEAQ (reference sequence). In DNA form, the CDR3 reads TGTGCCAGCAGTTTAGGACAGGGTAGCTCCTACGAGCAGTACTTC. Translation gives CASSLGQGSSYEQYF. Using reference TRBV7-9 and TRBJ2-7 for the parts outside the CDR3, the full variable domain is DTGVSQNPRHKITKRGQNVTFRCDPISEHNRLYWYRQTLGQGPEFLTYFQNEAQLEKSRLLSDRFSAERPKGSFSTLEIQRTEQGDSAMYLCASSLGQGSSYEQYFGPGTRLTVT.

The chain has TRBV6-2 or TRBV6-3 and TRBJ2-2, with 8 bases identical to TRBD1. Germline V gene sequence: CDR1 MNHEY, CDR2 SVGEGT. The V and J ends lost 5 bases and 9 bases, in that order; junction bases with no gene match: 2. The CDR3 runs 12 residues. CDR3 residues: CASSRDRWELFF. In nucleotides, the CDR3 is TGTGCCAGCAGTAGGGACAGGTGGGAGCTGTTTTTT.

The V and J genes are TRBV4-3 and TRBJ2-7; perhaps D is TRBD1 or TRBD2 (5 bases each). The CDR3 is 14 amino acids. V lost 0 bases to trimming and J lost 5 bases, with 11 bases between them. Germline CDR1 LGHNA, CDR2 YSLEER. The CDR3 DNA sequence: TGCGCCAGCAGCCAAGACTGGGGGTTAAACGAGCAGTACTTC. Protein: CASSQDWGLNEQYF.

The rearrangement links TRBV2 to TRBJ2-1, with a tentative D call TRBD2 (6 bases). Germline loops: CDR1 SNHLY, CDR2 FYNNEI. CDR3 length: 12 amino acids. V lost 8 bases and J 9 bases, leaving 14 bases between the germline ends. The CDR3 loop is CASVSSVLEQFF. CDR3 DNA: TGTGCCAGCGTCTCTAGCGTCCTTGAGCAGTTCTTC. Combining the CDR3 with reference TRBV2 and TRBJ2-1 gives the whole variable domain EPEVTQTPSHQVTQMGQEVILRCVPISNHLYFYWYRQILGQKVEFLVSFYNNEISEKSEIFDDQFSVERPDGSNFTLKIRSTKLEDSAMYFCASVSSVLEQFFGPGTRLTVL.

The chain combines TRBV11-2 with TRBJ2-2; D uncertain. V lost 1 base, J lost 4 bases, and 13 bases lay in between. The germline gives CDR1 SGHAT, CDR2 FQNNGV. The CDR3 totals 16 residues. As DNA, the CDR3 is TGTGCCAGCAGCTTAGTCGTATTCGGGCCCACCGGGGAGCTGTTTTTT. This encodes CASSLVVFGPTGELFF.

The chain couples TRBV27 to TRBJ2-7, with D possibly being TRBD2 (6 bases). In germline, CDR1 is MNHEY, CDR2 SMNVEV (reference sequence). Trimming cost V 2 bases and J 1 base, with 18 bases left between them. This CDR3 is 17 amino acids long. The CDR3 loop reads CASSLAAPTSWSYEQYF. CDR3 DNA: TGTGCCAGCAGTTTAGCGGCTCCTACTAGCTGGTCCTACGAGCAGTACTTC.

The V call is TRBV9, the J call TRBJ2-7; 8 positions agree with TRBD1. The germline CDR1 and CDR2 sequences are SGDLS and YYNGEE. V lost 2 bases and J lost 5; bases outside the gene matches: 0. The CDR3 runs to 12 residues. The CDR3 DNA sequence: TGTGCCAGCAGCGTGACAGGGGACGAGCAGTACTTC. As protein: CASSVTGDEQYF.

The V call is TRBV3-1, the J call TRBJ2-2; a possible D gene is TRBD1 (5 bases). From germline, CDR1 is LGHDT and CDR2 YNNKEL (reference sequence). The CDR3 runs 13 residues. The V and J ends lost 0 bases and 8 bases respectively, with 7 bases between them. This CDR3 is CASSQERQGELFF. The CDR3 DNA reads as TGTGCCAGCAGCCAAGAAAGACAGGGGGAGCTGTTTTTT.

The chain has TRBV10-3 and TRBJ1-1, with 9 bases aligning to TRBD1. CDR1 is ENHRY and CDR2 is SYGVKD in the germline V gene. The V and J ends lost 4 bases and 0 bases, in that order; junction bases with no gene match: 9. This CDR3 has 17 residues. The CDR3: CAISAGQGAILNTEAFF. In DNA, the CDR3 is TGTGCCATCAGTGCGGGACAGGGCGCGATCTTGAACACTGAAGCTTTCTTT.

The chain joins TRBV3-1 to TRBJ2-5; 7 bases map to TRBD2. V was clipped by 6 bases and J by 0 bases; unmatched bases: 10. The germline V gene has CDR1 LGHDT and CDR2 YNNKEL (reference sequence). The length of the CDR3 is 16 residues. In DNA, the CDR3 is TGTGCCAGCAGGCCCACTGAGGCGGGAGACCAAGAGACCCAGTACTTC. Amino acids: CASRPTEAGDQETQYF.

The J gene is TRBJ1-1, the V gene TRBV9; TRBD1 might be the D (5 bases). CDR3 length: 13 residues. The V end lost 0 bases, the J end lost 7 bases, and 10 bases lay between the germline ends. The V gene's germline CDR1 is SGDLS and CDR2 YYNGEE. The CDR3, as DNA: TGTGCCAGCAGCGTAGCGCAGGGAAGTGAAGCTTTCTTT. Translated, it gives CASSVAQGSEAFF.